These 5 T cell receptor beta chains were all obtained from the same sample, sequenced in a study of shared clonotypes between healthy human individuals. Only in-frame clones appear in the TCRdb table, and some are missing; sequencing was by immunoSEQ multiplex PCR. The table lists more than 900,000 clones, 78% of them singletons, with roughly 0.57% in the top ten. Sequences were obtained from memory CD4+ T cells from PBMCs. Stated subset: CD45RA-negative fraction. These receptors were obtained from a young man in good health. Some clones in this sample may be carry-over from other donors' samples.

V and J are TRBV28 and TRBJ2-7, with 7 nucleotides matching TRBD2. The CDR3 is made up of 15 amino acids. Trimming took 3 bases from V and 4 from J; bases not matched to a gene: 9. CDR1 MDHEN and CDR2 SYDVKM come from the germline V gene. In DNA, the CDR3 is TGTGCCAGCAGTTTTACTGCTAGCGGAATTTACGAGCAGTACTTC. Its protein is CASSFTASGIYEQYF.

The chain carries TRBV2 and TRBJ1-1, with 10 bases fitting TRBD1. Germline values: CDR1 SNHLY, CDR2 FYNNEI. The V segment lost 8 bases and the J segment 6 bases; nucleotides outside the gene matches: 6. The CDR3 contains 13 residues. The chain's CDR3 is CASAGDRGAEAFF. CDR3 nucleotides: TGTGCCAGCGCAGGGGACAGGGGCGCTGAAGCTTTCTTT.

On this clone itself: Distinct nucleotide sequences in the sample also encode this CDR3. The chain is built from TRBV14 and TRBJ2-7; the match to TRBD2 covers 9 bases. This CDR3 is 14 amino acids long. Germline values: CDR1 SGHDN, CDR2 FVKESK. Trimming took 4 bases from V and 0 from J; bases not matched to a gene: 1. CDR3 sequence: CASSPLAGSYEQYF. The CDR3 DNA reads TGTGCCAGCAGCCCACTAGCGGGCTCCTACGAGCAGTACTTC. Supplemented by reference TRBV14 and TRBJ2-7, the full variable domain reads EAGVTQFPSHSVIEKGQTVTLRCDPISGHDNLYWYRRVMGKEIKFLLHFVKESKQDESGMPNNRFLAERTGGTYSTLKVQPAELEDSGVYFCASSPLAGSYEQYFGPGTRLTVT.

The chain joins TRBV9 to TRBJ2-5; D is undetermined. Germline CDR1 and CDR2: SGDLS and YYNGEE. The V and J ends lost 4 bases and 1 base respectively, with 11 bases between them. This CDR3 has 14 amino acids. The CDR3 region has the DNA TGTGCCAGCAGCCCGACGAATAGCCAAGAGACCCAGTACTTC. It specifies CASSPTNSQETQYF.

This chain links TRBV5-6 with TRBJ1-1; no definite D call. CDR1 is SGHDT, CDR2 YYEEEE, per germline. The CDR3 extends over 16 amino acids. V lost 4 bases to trimming and J lost 1 base, with 17 bases between them. The chain's CDR3 is CASSPRRGRGNTEAFF. The CDR3 bases are TGTGCCAGCAGCCCCCGGAGAGGGCGCGGGAACACTGAAGCTTTCTTT.